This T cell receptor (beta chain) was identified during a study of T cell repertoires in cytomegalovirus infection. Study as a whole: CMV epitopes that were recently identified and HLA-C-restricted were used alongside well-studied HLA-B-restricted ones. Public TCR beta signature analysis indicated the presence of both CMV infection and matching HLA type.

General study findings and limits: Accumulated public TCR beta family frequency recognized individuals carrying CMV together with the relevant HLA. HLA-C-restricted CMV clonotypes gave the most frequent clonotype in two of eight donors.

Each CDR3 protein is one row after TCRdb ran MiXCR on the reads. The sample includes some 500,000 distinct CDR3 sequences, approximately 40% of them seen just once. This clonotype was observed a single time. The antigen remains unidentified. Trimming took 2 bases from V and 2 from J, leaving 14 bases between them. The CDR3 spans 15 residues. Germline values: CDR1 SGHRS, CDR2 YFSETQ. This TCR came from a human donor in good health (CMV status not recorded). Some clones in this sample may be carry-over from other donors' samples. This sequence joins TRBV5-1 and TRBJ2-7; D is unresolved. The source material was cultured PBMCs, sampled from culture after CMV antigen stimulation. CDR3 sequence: CASSFGLSDTYEQYF. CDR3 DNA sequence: TGCGCCAGCAGCTTCGGGTTATCCGACACCTACGAGCAGTACTTC.